The rows below give T cell receptor beta chains drawn from one sample of a study of cytomegalovirus exposure and HLA in healthy donors. Sequencing was performed with immunoSEQ multiplex PCR; in TCRdb, only in-frame clones are kept and a portion is missing. The table has about 94,000 clones, roughly 80% seen once. The specimen was PBMCs. Every receptor here comes from a man aged 25 to 40 in good health and CMV-seronegative. Both conserved end residues are part of each CDR3. A D gene is named only where the DNA matches it firmly. The size of a clone is reported for some rows only, either as once, few or many, or as a class for expanded clones.

TRBJ1-1 | once | TRBV9 | NA | CASSVLEDTEAFF | TGTGCCAGCAGCGTACTAGAGGACACTGAAGCTTTCTTT
TRBJ1-1 | once | TRBV11-2 | TRBD1 | CASSQQGQNTEAFF | TGTGCCAGCAGTCAACAGGGGCAGAACACTGAAGCTTTCTTT
TRBJ2-7 | NA | TRBV5-1 | NA | CASSVGVQGTYEQYF | TGCGCCAGCAGCGTAGGTGTCCAGGGGACCTACGAGCAGTACTTC
TRBJ1-5 | NA | TRBV28 | NA | CASRGASRDQPQHF | TGTGCCAGCAGAGGGGCTTCACGCGATCAGCCCCAGCATTTT
TRBJ1-2 | NA | TRBV5-8 | TRBD1 | CASSPGQGTYGYTF | TGTGCCAGCAGCCCAGGACAGGGTACCTATGGCTACACCTTC
TRBJ2-3 | NA | TRBV14 | NA | CASSQTGSDTQYF | TGTGCCAGCAGCCAAACGGGGTCAGATACGCAGTATTTT
TRBJ1-4 | NA | TRBV6-1 | NA | CASGAGDFNEKLFF | TGTGCCAGCGGAGCAGGGGATTTTAATGAAAAACTGTTTTTT
TRBJ2-3 | NA | TRBV7-8 | TRBD2 | CASSLVQRLAGGHLLSTDTQYF | TGTGCCAGCAGCTTAGTTCAGAGACTAGCGGGGGGGCACTTGCTAAGCACAGATACGCAGTATTTT
TRBJ2-7 | NA | TRBV10-3 | TRBD2 | CAIRTGTSSTYEQYF | TGTGCCATCAGAACCGGGACTAGCTCCACATACGAGCAGTACTTC
TRBJ1-2 | NA | TRBV5-1 | TRBD1 | CASSLQGADGGYTF | TGCGCCAGCAGCTTACAGGGGGCTGACGGTGGCTACACCTTC
TRBJ1-2 | once | TRBV7-2 | TRBD1 | CASSLGVPTGAYGYTF | TGTGCCAGCAGCCTAGGGGTCCCTACAGGGGCCTATGGCTACACCTTC
TRBJ2-7 | NA | TRBV20-1 | NA | CSAVAREQYF | TGCAGTGCCGTAGCGCGCGAGCAGTACTTC
TRBJ1-1 | NA | TRBV25-1 | TRBD1 | CASSGWDRNFNTEAFF | TGTGCCAGCAGTGGCTGGGACAGAAATTTTAACACTGAAGCTTTCTTT
TRBJ2-1 | NA | TRBV7-9 | NA | CASSLDYLDSSYNEQFF | TGTGCCAGCAGCTTAGATTATCTGGACTCCTCCTACAATGAGCAGTTCTTC
TRBJ1-2 | few | TRBV14 | NA | CASSQEGQAMHYGYTF | TGTGCCAGCAGCCAAGAAGGCCAGGCCATGCACTATGGCTACACCTTC
TRBJ2-3 | NA | TRBV2 | TRBD1 | CASSPTGTGGVGGTDTQYF | TGTGCCAGCAGTCCAACCGGGACAGGGGGCGTAGGAGGCACAGATACGCAGTATTTT
TRBJ2-7 | NA | TRBV15 | TRBD1 | CATRGDRTDYEQYF | TGTGCCACCAGAGGGGACAGGACCGACTACGAGCAGTACTTC
TRBJ2-5 | NA | TRBV21-1 | NA | CASSKVVDSKEPEETQYF | TGTGCCAGCAGCAAAGTGGTAGACAGTAAAGAGCCCGAAGAGACCCAGTACTTC
TRBJ2-1 | NA | TRBV18 | TRBD2 | CASSPTSGEVEQFF | TGTGCCAGCTCACCGACTAGCGGAGAGGTGGAGCAGTTCTTC
TRBJ2-1 | NA | TRBV7-9 | NA | CASSLFPDKQFF | TGTGCCAGCAGCTTATTTCCGGACAAGCAGTTCTTC
TRBJ2-7 | NA | TRBV6-5 | NA | CASSYKAGFSYEQYF | TGTGCCAGCAGTTACAAGGCAGGATTCTCCTACGAGCAGTACTTC
TRBJ2-1 | NA | TRBV10-2 | TRBD2 | CASTTSGSVNEQFF | TGCGCCAGCACGACTAGCGGGAGCGTAAATGAGCAGTTCTTC
TRBJ2-2 | NA | TRBV27 | NA | CASSLSEGELFF | TGTGCCAGCAGTTTATCCGAGGGGGAGCTGTTTTTT
TRBJ1-5 | NA | TRBV30 | NA | CAWSAGAVQPQHF | TGTGCCTGGAGTGCAGGGGCCGTTCAGCCCCAGCATTTT
TRBJ2-5 | NA | TRBV6-5 | NA | CASSAQGSQETQYF | TGTGCCAGCAGTGCACAGGGAAGCCAAGAGACCCAGTACTTC
TRBJ1-3 | NA | TRBV18 | NA | CASSPLDSSSGNTIYF | TGTGCCAGCTCACCACTGGACAGCTCCTCGGGAAACACCATATATTTT